Listed below are T cell receptor beta chains from one sample, sequenced in a study of blood T cell repertoires in COVID-19. Clones were sequenced by immunoSEQ multiplex PCR, and TCRdb holds only the in-frame ones, with some missing. The sample includes roughly 170,000 clones, approximately 82% seen only once; the top ten take 17%. The specimen was PBMCs or T cells enriched from blood (not recorded which). Every receptor here comes from a woman aged 50 to 60 who had recovered from COVID-19. CDR3s include the opening cysteine and the closing phenylalanine or tryptophan. The D gene is left open where the match is weak. Not all rows give a size; the values are once, few, many and, for expanded clones, a class.

d_gene	v_gene	j_gene	abundance	CDR3nt	CDR3aa
-	TRBV5-1	TRBJ2-5	-	TGCGCCAGCAGCTTTTACCCCGGGGAGACCCAGTACTTC	CASSFYPGETQYF
TRBD2	TRBV19	TRBJ2-3	-	TGTGCCAGTAGTATAATTTCCGGGAGGGATACGCAGTATTTT	CASSIISGRDTQYF
-	TRBV5-4	TRBJ1-6	-	TGTGCCAGCAGCCAGGCGGACACGAATTCACCCCTCCACTTT	CASSQADTNSPLHF
TRBD2	TRBV5-1	TRBJ2-1	-	TGCGCCAGCAGTTCACTAGCGGCGGAGCAGTTCTTC	CASSSLAAEQFF
TRBD2	TRBV19	TRBJ2-1	-	TGTGCCAGTAGTATGTCTAGCGGAATTTACAATGAGCAGTTCTTC	CASSMSSGIYNEQFF
-	TRBV27	TRBJ1-5	-	TGTGCCAGCAGTCCAGGACAGCGCAATCAGCCCCAGCATTTT	CASSPGQRNQPQHF
TRBD1	TRBV3-1/TRBV3-2	TRBJ1-5	many	TGTGCCAGCAGCCACTCCGACAGGGGAGGCAATCAGCCCCAGCATTTT	CASSHSDRGGNQPQHF
TRBD2	TRBV4-1	TRBJ2-7	-	TGCGCCAGCAGCCAAGGAGCTAGCGGGATAATCTCCTACGAGCAGTACTTC	CASSQGASGIISYEQYF
-	TRBV9	TRBJ2-5	-	TGTGCCAGCAGCCCCCGGTTAGACAGGAAAGAGACCCAGTACTTC	CASSPRLDRKETQYF
-	TRBV19	TRBJ2-7	-	TGTGCCAGTAGCGGCGGGATCCTCGACTACGAGCAGTACTTC	CASSGGILDYEQYF
-	TRBV5-4	TRBJ2-7	-	TGTGCCAGCAGCTTGGCCCCCTCGAACATTAGGGGCTACGAGCAGTACTTC	CASSLAPSNIRGYEQYF
-	TRBV19	TRBJ2-3	-	TGTGCCAGTAGTAATTCTCTCCTAGATACGCAGTATTTT	CASSNSLLDTQYF
TRBD2	TRBV19	TRBJ2-1	-	TGTGCCAGTAGTATAGGTGGAGGTAGCGGGAGAATGAATGAGCAGTTCTTC	CASSIGGGSGRMNEQFF
-	TRBV3-1/TRBV3-2	TRBJ2-2	-	TGTGCCAGCAGCCAAGATCACCAGACAGGGAACACCGGGGAGCTGTTTTTT	CASSQDHQTGNTGELFF
-	TRBV18	TRBJ1-1	-	TGTGCCAGCTCACTTAGCTCCGACAGACGTAACACTGAAGCTTTCTTT	CASSLSSDRRNTEAFF
TRBD2	TRBV10-3	TRBJ2-5	-	TGTGCCATCAGCGGGGGGGAGACCCAGTACTTC	CAISGGETQYF
-	TRBV19	TRBJ2-1	few	TGTGCCAGTAGTGAGGGCAGTATCTCCTACAATGAGCAGTTCTTC	CASSEGSISYNEQFF
-	TRBV19	TRBJ1-1	once	TGTGCCACCTGGGGGCGGAACACTGAAGCTTTCTTT	CATWGRNTEAFF
-	TRBV7-8	TRBJ1-6	many	TGTGCCAGCAGACCAGATGGTGGGTCCGGGACACCCCTCCACTTT	CASRPDGGSGTPLHF
TRBD2	TRBV5-6	TRBJ2-7	-	TGTGCCAGCAGCTTGGGTCTAGCGGGAGTGGGAGAGCAGTACTTC	CASSLGLAGVGEQYF
TRBD1	TRBV19	TRBJ1-1	-	TGTGCCAGTTCAAGGAACGGACAGGGGGTAACTGAAGCTTTCTTT	CASSRNGQGVTEAFF
TRBD2	TRBV4-2	TRBJ2-3	few	TGTGCCAGCAGCCAAGAGTTGCACGGGGATAGCGGGAACAGGGATACGCAGTATTTT	CASSQELHGDSGNRDTQYF
TRBD1	TRBV5-1	TRBJ2-5	-	TGCGCCAGCAGCCCTGGGACAGGGGGCAGAGAGACCCAGTACTTC	CASSPGTGGRETQYF
-	TRBV6-5	TRBJ2-3	-	TGTGCCAGCAGGAGAAGTTTCGGCACAGATACGCAGTATTTT	CASRRSFGTDTQYF
TRBD2	TRBV5-1	TRBJ2-1	-	TGCGCCAGCAGCTTGGGACTAGCGGGAGGACCCTACAATGAGCAGTTCTTC	CASSLGLAGGPYNEQFF
TRBD2	TRBV6-6	TRBJ2-5	-	TGTGCCAGCAGTCTTACGGGACTAGCGGGAGTAAACCAAGAGACCCAGTACTTC	CASSLTGLAGVNQETQYF
TRBD1	TRBV27	TRBJ2-7	-	TGTGCCAGCAGTTTACCGCGACTGCGGACAGGGTGTGAGCAGTACTTC	CASSLPRLRTGCEQYF
TRBD2	TRBV28	TRBJ2-7	-	TGTGCCAGCAGTCTCAGCGGGAGCTACGGTTACGAGCAGTACTTC	CASSLSGSYGYEQYF
-	TRBV11-2	TRBJ2-1	-	TGTGCCAGCAGCTTAGGGCTCATTAATGAGCAGTTCTTC	CASSLGLINEQFF
TRBD2	TRBV24-1	TRBJ2-2	-	TGTGCCACCAGTGAAGCGGGGCGATACACCGGGGAGCTGTTTTTT	CATSEAGRYTGELFF
TRBD1	TRBV5-1	TRBJ1-2	once	TGCGCCAGCAGCAGAGGACAGGGCTCCTACACCTTC	CASSRGQGSYTF
-	TRBV7-9	TRBJ1-4	-	TGTGCCAGCAGCTTTGGGCAGTTAGGAGGAAAACTGTTTTTT	CASSFGQLGGKLFF
-	TRBV5-1	TRBJ1-4	-	TGCGCCAGCAGCTTCGGCCAGGGGATGACTAATGAAAAACTGTTTTTT	CASSFGQGMTNEKLFF
-	TRBV11-2	TRBJ1-3	-	TGTGCCAGCAGCTTAGCGTCTGGGGGCGCCGGAAACACCATATATTTT	CASSLASGGAGNTIYF
TRBD1	TRBV19	TRBJ1-3	-	TGTGCCAGTCGGACAGGGACCTCTGGAAACACCATATATTTT	CASRTGTSGNTIYF
-	TRBV30	TRBJ1-2	-	TGTGCCTGGAGTGTACGAGGGAATCTCTACACCTTC	CAWSVRGNLYTF
TRBD2	TRBV10-1	TRBJ2-3	-	TGCGCCAGCAGTGATAAAGGTAGCGGGAGGCCCAATACGCAGTATTTT	CASSDKGSGRPNTQYF
TRBD1	TRBV4-2	TRBJ2-7	-	TGTGCCAGCAGCCAAGACGGGACAGGGAATAACTACGAGCAGTACTTC	CASSQDGTGNNYEQYF
-	TRBV5-1	TRBJ2-3	-	TGCGCCAGCAGCTTGGAGTCCGGCGGAGATACGCAGTATTTT	CASSLESGGDTQYF
-	TRBV28	TRBJ2-3	-	TGTGCCAGCAGACTATCGGGGGATACGCAGTATTTT	CASRLSGDTQYF
-	TRBV11-2	TRBJ1-2	-	TGTGCCAGCAGCTTAGCACTTGCCTATGGCTACACCTTC	CASSLALAYGYTF
TRBD2	TRBV2	TRBJ2-7	once	TGTGCCAGCGGAGTGGTAGCGGGAGGTTCCTACGAGCAGTACTTC	CASGVVAGGSYEQYF
TRBD2	TRBV3-1/TRBV3-2	TRBJ2-7	-	TGTGCCAGCAGCCAAGTGGCTAGCGGACCCTACGAGCAGTACTTC	CASSQVASGPYEQYF
-	TRBV2	TRBJ2-5	-	TGTGCCAGCGCGGACACCCCCCAAGAGACCCAGTACTTC	CASADTPQETQYF
TRBD2	TRBV6-5	TRBJ2-1	-	TGTGCCAGCACTCCCGGGACTAGCAGTATGGATGAGCAGTTCTTC	CASTPGTSSMDEQFF
-	TRBV7-6	TRBJ2-7	-	TGTGCCAGCAGCTTAGCGCGAACAGAGACCTCCTACGAACAGTACTTC	CASSLARTETSYEQYF
-	TRBV19	TRBJ1-4	-	TGTGCCAGTAGGACGGAGTGGACTAATGAAAAACTGTTTTTT	CASRTEWTNEKLFF
TRBD2	TRBV3-1/TRBV3-2	TRBJ2-3	-	TGTGCCAGCAGCCAAAGGTGGGCTAGCGGGAGTGCAGATACGCAGTATTTT	CASSQRWASGSADTQYF
-	TRBV10-1	TRBJ2-1	-	TGCGCCACCTTCCGGGGGACTGAAGACAATGAGCAGTTCTTC	CATFRGTEDNEQFF
-	TRBV5-1	TRBJ1-1	-	TGCGCCAGCACCCCCTCCGGGTACACTGAAGCTTTCTTT	CASTPSGYTEAFF